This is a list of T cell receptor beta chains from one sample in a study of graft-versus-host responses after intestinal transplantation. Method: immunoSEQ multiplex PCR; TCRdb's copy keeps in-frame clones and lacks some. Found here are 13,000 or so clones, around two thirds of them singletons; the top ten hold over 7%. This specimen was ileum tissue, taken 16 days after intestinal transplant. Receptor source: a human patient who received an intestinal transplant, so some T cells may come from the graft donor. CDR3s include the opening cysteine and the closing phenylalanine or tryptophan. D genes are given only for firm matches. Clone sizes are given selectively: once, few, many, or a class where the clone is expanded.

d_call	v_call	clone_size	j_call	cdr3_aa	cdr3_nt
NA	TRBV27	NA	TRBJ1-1	CASSSLGDPDRGTEAFF	TGTGCCAGCAGTTCCCTGGGGGATCCGGACAGAGGTACTGAAGCTTTCTTT
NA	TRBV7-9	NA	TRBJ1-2	CASSLEPGGSYGYTF	TGTGCCAGCAGCTTAGAACCGGGGGGAAGCTATGGCTACACCTTC
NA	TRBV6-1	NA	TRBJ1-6	CASTIIRGLGTLHF	TGTGCCAGCACCATCATTAGGGGCTTGGGGACCCTCCACTTT
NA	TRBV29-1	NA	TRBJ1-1	CSAGVRTEAFF	TGCAGCGCAGGGGTCCGGACTGAAGCTTTCTTT
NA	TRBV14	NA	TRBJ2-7	CARSSYEQYF	TGTGCCAGGAGCTCCTACGAGCAGTACTTC
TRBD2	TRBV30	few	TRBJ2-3	CAWSVGTSGRTDTQYF	TGTGCCTGGAGTGTCGGGACTAGCGGGAGGACAGATACGCAGTATTTT
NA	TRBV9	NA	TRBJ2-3	CASSGRQSSTDTQYF	TGTGCCAGCAGCGGCCGACAGTCTAGCACAGATACGCAGTATTTT
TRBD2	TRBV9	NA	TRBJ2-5	CASSVGGGRPQETQYF	TGTGCCAGCAGCGTAGGGGGCGGGAGGCCTCAAGAGACCCAGTACTTC
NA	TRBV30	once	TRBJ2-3	CAWIERYHTDTQYF	TGTGCCTGGATAGAGCGGTATCACACAGATACGCAGTATTTT
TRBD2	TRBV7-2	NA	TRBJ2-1	CASSGGDSYNEQFF	TGTGCCAGCAGCGGGGGGGACTCCTACAATGAGCAGTTCTTC
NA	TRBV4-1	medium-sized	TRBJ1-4	CASSQVDSKLFF	TGCGCCAGCAGCCAAGTCGACTCGAAACTGTTTTTT
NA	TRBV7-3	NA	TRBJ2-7	CASSLNGGSSYEQYF	TGTGCCAGCAGCTTAAACGGAGGGAGCTCCTACGAGCAGTACTTC
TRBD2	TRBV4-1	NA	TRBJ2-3	CASSQEAGPDTQYF	TGCGCCAGCAGCCAAGAAGCGGGGCCAGATACGCAGTATTTT
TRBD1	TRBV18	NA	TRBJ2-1	CASSLYPGQGYNEQFF	TGTGCCAGCTCCCTCTACCCGGGACAGGGGTACAATGAGCAGTTCTTC
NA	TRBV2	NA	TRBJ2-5	CASKNRPGGETQYF	TGTGCCAGCAAGAACCGGCCAGGCGGGGAGACCCAGTACTTC
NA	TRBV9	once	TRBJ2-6	CASSGLASGANVLTF	TGTGCCAGCAGCGGCCTAGCATCTGGGGCCAACGTCCTGACTTTC
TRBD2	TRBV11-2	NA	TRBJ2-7	CASSLGGGPYEQYF	TGTGCCAGCAGCTTAGGCGGGGGGCCCTACGAGCAGTACTTC
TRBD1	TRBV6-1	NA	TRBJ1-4	CASSLRTGEEKLFF	TGTGCCAGCAGTCTCCGGACAGGGGAGGAAAAACTGTTTTTT
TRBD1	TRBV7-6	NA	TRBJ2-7	CASSLGPPGQGLVYEQYF	TGTGCCAGCAGCTTGGGACCACCGGGACAGGGTTTAGTATACGAGCAGTACTTC
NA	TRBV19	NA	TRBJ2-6	CASNQGSSGANVLTF	TGTGCCAGTAATCAGGGCAGCTCTGGGGCCAACGTCCTGACTTTC
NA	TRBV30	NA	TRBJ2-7	CALEEDSRQDEQYF	TGTGCACTGGAGGAAGACTCGCGTCAGGACGAGCAGTACTTC
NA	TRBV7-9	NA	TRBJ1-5	CASSFPGFSDQPQHF	TGTGCCAGCAGCTTTCCGGGATTTTCTGATCAGCCCCAGCATTTT
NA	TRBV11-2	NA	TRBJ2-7	CASSFLGESNEQYF	TGTGCCAGCAGCTTTCTCGGGGAATCGAACGAGCAGTACTTC
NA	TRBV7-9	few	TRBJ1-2	CASSLVPWEGYGYTF	TGTGCCAGCAGCTTAGTCCCCTGGGAGGGCTATGGCTACACCTTC
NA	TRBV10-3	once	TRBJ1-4	CAISETLTAPNEKLFF	TGTGCCATCAGTGAGACGTTGACAGCGCCTAATGAAAAACTGTTTTTT
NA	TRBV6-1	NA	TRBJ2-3	CASSLASVGTDTQYF	TGTGCCAGCAGTCTCGCTTCGGTCGGCACAGATACGCAGTATTTT
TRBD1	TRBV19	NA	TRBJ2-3	CASSPGQGTDTQYF	TGTGCCAGTAGCCCGGGACAGGGGACAGATACGCAGTATTTT
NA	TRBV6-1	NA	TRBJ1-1	CATIKGTTEAFF	TGTGCCACCATAAAGGGGACTACTGAAGCTTTCTTT
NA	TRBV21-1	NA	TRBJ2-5	CASSKGDRGRETQYF	TGTGCCAGCAGCAAAGGGGACAGGGGCAGAGAGACCCAGTACTTC
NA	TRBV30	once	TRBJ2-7	CAWTLFVYEQYF	TGTGCCTGGACTTTATTTGTTTACGAGCAGTACTTC
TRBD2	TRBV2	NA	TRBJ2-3	CASRRAGLGEADTQYF	TGTGCCAGCAGGCGAGCGGGACTCGGGGAGGCAGATACGCAGTATTTT
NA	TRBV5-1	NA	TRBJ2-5	CASSGLSGETQYF	TGCGCCAGCAGCGGTTTGTCGGGGGAGACCCAGTACTTC
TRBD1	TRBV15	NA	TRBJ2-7	CATSKGQVPSYEQYF	TGTGCCACCAGCAAAGGACAGGTCCCCTCCTACGAGCAGTACTTC
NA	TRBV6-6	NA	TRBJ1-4	CASSHMGRGEKLFF	TGTGCCAGCAGCCACATGGGCCGGGGGGAAAAACTGTTTTTT
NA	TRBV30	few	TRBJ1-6	CAWSTDSYIYNSPLHF	TGTGCCTGGAGCACAGACAGCTATATCTATAATTCACCCCTCCACTTT
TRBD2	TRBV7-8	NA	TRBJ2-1	CASSLRLAVISYNEQFF	TGTGCCAGCAGCTTAAGGCTAGCGGTGATCTCCTACAATGAGCAGTTCTTC
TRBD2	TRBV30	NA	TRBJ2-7	CAWSSSGIPHEQYF	TGTGCCTGGAGCTCTAGCGGGATCCCCCACGAGCAGTACTTC
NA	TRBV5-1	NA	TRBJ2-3	CASTPLVRDNTDTQYF	TGCGCCAGCACCCCCCTGGTTCGGGACAACACAGATACGCAGTATTTT
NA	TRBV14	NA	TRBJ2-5	CASSQGGPETQYF	TGTGCCAGCAGCCAAGGGGGGCCAGAGACCCAGTACTTC
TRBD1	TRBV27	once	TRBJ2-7	CASSNSGQGYEQYF	TGTGCCAGCAGTAATAGCGGACAGGGCTACGAGCAGTACTTC
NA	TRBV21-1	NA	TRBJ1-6	CASSKCLGGPEVDSPLHF	TGTGCCAGCAGCAAATGTCTAGGCGGTCCCGAGGTCGATTCACCCCTCCACTTT
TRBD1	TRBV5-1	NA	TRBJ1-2	CASSLATGGSYGYTF	TGCGCCAGCAGCTTGGCGACAGGGGGTAGCTATGGCTACACCTTC
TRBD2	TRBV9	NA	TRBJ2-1	CASSLQREGSYNEQFF	TGTGCCAGCAGCTTACAGCGGGAGGGCTCCTACAATGAGCAGTTCTTC
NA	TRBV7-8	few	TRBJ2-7	CASSHPWTAPYEQYF	TGTGCCAGCAGCCACCCTTGGACTGCGCCCTACGAGCAGTACTTC
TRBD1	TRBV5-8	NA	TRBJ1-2	CASSFVQGAYGYTF	TGTGCCAGCAGCTTCGTACAGGGGGCCTATGGCTACACCTTC
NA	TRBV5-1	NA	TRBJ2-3	CASNVVWNYTDTQYF	TGCGCCAGCAATGTTGTCTGGAACTACACAGATACGCAGTATTTT
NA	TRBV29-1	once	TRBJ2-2	CSVGRGRGTGELFF	TGCAGCGTTGGTCGGGGGAGAGGCACCGGGGAGCTGTTTTTT
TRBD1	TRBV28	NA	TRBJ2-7	CASIPGTVPYEQYF	TGTGCCAGCATCCCCGGGACAGTCCCCTACGAGCAGTACTTC
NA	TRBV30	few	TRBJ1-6	CAWSGGSSYNSPLHF	TGTGCCTGGAGTGGCGGGAGCTCCTATAATTCACCCCTCCACTTT
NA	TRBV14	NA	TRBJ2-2	CASSRPGWNGELFF	TGTGCCAGCAGCCGCCCAGGGTGGAACGGGGAGCTGTTTTTT
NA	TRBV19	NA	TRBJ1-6	CASSAETGGSSPLHF	TGTGCCAGTAGTGCCGAAACCGGTGGTAGTTCACCCCTCCACTTT
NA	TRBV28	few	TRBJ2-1	CASIRGRNEQFF	TGTGCCAGCATCAGGGGAAGGAATGAGCAGTTCTTC
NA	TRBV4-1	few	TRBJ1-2	CASSQVQGRNGYTF	TGCGCCAGCAGCCAAGTCCAGGGAAGGAATGGCTACACCTTC
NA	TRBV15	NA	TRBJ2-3	CATSRVASVITDTQYF	TGTGCCACCAGCAGAGTGGCTAGCGTGATCACAGATACGCAGTATTTT
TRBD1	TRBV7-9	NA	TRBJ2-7	CASSLQGAYEQYF	TGTGCCAGCAGCTTACAGGGGGCCTACGAGCAGTACTTC
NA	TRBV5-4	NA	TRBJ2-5	CASSLGQQETQYF	TGTGCCAGCAGCCTCGGACAGCAAGAGACCCAGTACTTC